This T cell receptor (beta chain) was recorded in a study of yellow fever vaccine responses in identical twins. Study-level points and caveats: In identical twins, vaccine T cell responses appeared partly shared and partly individual.

Remarks on this clonotype: As yet, its antigen is unknown.

MiXCR, run by TCRdb on the RT-PCR reads, gives a single entry per CDR3 protein. The profile covers over 10,000 distinct CDR3 sequences, with 70% to 90% appearing a single time and over 1.5% taken by the ten largest. This CDR3 spans 13 amino acids. CDR1 is SQVTM and CDR2 is ANQGSEA in the germline V gene. V lost 5 bases, J lost 3 bases, and 4 bases stayed unmatched. The sequence came from a woman younger than 30 who received the yellow fever vaccine. The chain recombines TRBV29-1 with TRBJ2-7; 10 bases align to TRBD1. The input for sequencing was T cells from blood (PBMCs), unsorted or a sorted subset (not recorded which), taken before or after yellow fever vaccination (not recorded which). This CDR3 is CSVLGQGNYEQYF. The CDR3 region has the DNA TGCAGCGTTCTGGGACAGGGGAACTACGAGCAGTACTTC.